This entry lists 20 T cell receptor beta chains sequenced from one sample in a study of cytomegalovirus exposure and HLA in healthy donors. Use of 60 Vbeta and 13 Jbeta primers characterized the PCR. TCRdb's copy holds only in-frame clones and misses some; the assay was immunoSEQ multiplex PCR. This table holds around 200,000 clones, around 86% found once. Sequencing was carried out using PBMCs. All receptors come from a woman in her 50s in good health and CMV-seropositive.

The J gene is TRBJ1-5, the V gene TRBV19; D gene ambiguous. From germline, CDR1 is LNHDA and CDR2 SQIVND (reference sequence). V lost 4 bases, J lost 4 bases, and 8 bases lay in between. This CDR3 region has 13 residues. CDR3 nucleotide sequence: TGTGCCAGTAGTAGGCAAGTGAATCAGCCCCAGCATTTT. Its protein is CASSRQVNQPQHF. Filled out from reference TRBV19 and TRBJ1-5, the complete variable domain reads DGGITQSPKYLFRKEGQNVTLSCEQNLNHDAMYWYRQDPGQGLRLIYYSQIVNDFQKGDIAEGYSVSREKKESFPLTVTSAQKNPTAFYLCASSRQVNQPQHFGDGTRLSIL.

The V and J genes are TRBV6-6 and TRBJ2-5; 7 bases match TRBD1. This CDR3 region has 15 residues. In germline, CDR1 is MNHNY, CDR2 SVGAGI (reference sequence). The V and J ends lost 6 bases and 2 bases, in that order; junction bases with no gene match: 9. The CDR3 loop is CASSPIGGQQETQYF. The CDR3 bases are TGTGCCAGCAGCCCGATAGGGGGACAGCAAGAGACCCAGTACTTC.

The genes are TRBV11-2 and TRBJ2-7, with 8 bases matching TRBD2. Looked up from germline, CDR1 is SGHAT and CDR2 is FQNNGV. The CDR3 consists of 16 residues. With V trimmed by 1 base and J by 1 base, 6 bases remained unmatched. Here the CDR3 reads CASSLVSGVHSYEQYF. Written as DNA, the CDR3 is TGTGCCAGCAGCTTAGTTAGCGGGGTTCATTCCTACGAGCAGTACTTC.

The chain is built from TRBV28 and TRBJ1-1; TRBD1 matches 9 bases. The CDR3 is made up of 16 amino acids. Trimming at V came to 2 bases and at J to 7 bases, leaving 11 bases not matched to a gene. Germline V gene sequence: CDR1 MDHEN, CDR2 SYDVKM. The CDR3 reads CASSLVTGGAGGEAFF. The CDR3 nucleotides read TGTGCCAGCAGTTTAGTAACAGGGGGCGCCGGTGGTGAAGCTTTCTTT.

The chain combines TRBV11-3 with TRBJ2-1; 8 nucleotides line up with TRBD2. V shed 5 bases and J 4 bases; nucleotides not matched to a gene: 10. There are 16 residues in the CDR3. Germline V gene sequence: CDR1 SGHNT, CDR2 YENEEA. In DNA, the CDR3 is TGTGCCAGCAGCCTACGGGCGGGGGGTATTTACAATGAGCAGTTCTTC. Translating it yields CASSLRAGGIYNEQFF.

The chain employs TRBV5-1 and TRBJ1-2, with 8 positions matching TRBD1. V was clipped by 2 bases and J by 3 bases; unmatched bases: 3. The CDR3 spans 14 residues. Per the germline V gene, CDR1 is SGHRS and CDR2 is YFSETQ. CDR3 sequence reads: CASSLQGGDYGYTF. The DNA of the CDR3 is TGCGCCAGCAGCTTACAGGGGGGGGACTATGGCTACACCTTC.

The chain is built from TRBV19 and TRBJ1-1, with D possibly TRBD1 on 5 matching bases. The V end was cut by 7 bases, the J end by 6 bases, with 24 bases between. This CDR3 has 16 amino acids. Germline assignment: CDR1 LNHDA and CDR2 SQIVND (reference sequence). CDR3 nucleotides: TGTGCCAGTACCCCCGGTGGGGGGAGCGGTCCTCCTGAAGCTTTCTTT. Protein product: CASTPGGGSGPPEAFF.

This chain joins TRBV5-1 and TRBJ2-7, with D possibly TRBD2 on 6 matching bases. The CDR3 sequence is 13 residues long. Germline-derived CDR1 and CDR2 are SGHRS and YFSETQ. Trimming left V 3 bases short and J 6 bases short, with 13 bases between. CDR3 region: CASSSTAGGEQYF. Here the CDR3 DNA reads TGCGCCAGCAGCTCGACGGCCGGGGGCGAGCAGTACTTC.

The rearrangement joins TRBV5-1 to TRBJ1-6; maybe TRBD1 (6 bases). Germline V gives CDR1 SGHRS, CDR2 YFSETQ. CDR3 size: 18 residues. Trimming shortened V by 4 bases and J by 8 bases, and 25 bases separated the two germline ends. This CDR3 is CASSLVGGLQDSDSPLHF. In nucleotides, the CDR3 is TGCGCCAGCAGCCTGGTCGGGGGGCTGCAAGATTCTGATTCACCCCTCCACTTT.

CDR3 protein: CASSRRYSGGVQETQYF. The CDR3 DNA reads as TGCGCCAGCAGCAGGCGTTATAGCGGGGGGGTCCAAGAGACCCAGTACTTC. This sequence joins TRBV5-1 and TRBJ2-5; 11 bases are shared with TRBD2. The V gene's germline CDR1 is SGHRS and CDR2 YFSETQ. Trimming removed 4 bases from V and 1 base from J; junction bases left unmatched: 9. This CDR3 contains 17 residues.

This CDR3 is CASSLQGAETDTQYF. CDR3 DNA: TGTGCCAGCAGTCTTCAGGGGGCCGAGACAGATACGCAGTATTTT. The chain employs TRBV6-4 and TRBJ2-3, with 8 nucleotides matching TRBD1. The junction had 7 bases not matched to a gene; V was cut back by 5 bases and J by 3 bases. Germline CDR1 MRHNA, CDR2 SNTAGT. The CDR3 is 15 amino acids.

The chain recombines TRBV5-4 with TRBJ2-3, with D perhaps TRBD1 (7 bases). Germline V gene lookup returns CDR1 SGHNT and CDR2 YYREEE (reference sequence). This CDR3 comprises 14 residues. The V end was cut by 5 bases, the J end by 0 bases, with 10 bases between. The CDR3 spells CASRGGQSTDTQYF. The CDR3 DNA sequence: TGTGCCAGCAGGGGGGGACAGAGCACAGATACGCAGTATTTT.

The chain has TRBV7-2 and TRBJ2-5; possibly TRBD1 for D (5 bases). The germline V gene encodes CDR1 SGHTA and CDR2 FQGNSA. The CDR3 consists of 13 residues. Trimming removed 8 bases from V and 5 bases from J, with 15 bases in between. The DNA of the CDR3 is TGTGCCAGCCAACCTCGCAACAGGGAGACCCAGTACTTC. This translates into CASQPRNRETQYF.

This clone was recorded a few times. Other DNA sequences in this sample translate to the same CDR3. V is TRBV4-1 and J is TRBJ1-4, with 9 bases identical to TRBD1. The length of the CDR3 is 16 residues. CDR1 and CDR2 (germline): MGHRA, YSYEKL. The V and J ends lost 0 bases and 8 bases, in that order; junction bases with no gene match: 7. The CDR3 bases are TGCGCCAGCAGCCAAGATGGGACAGGGAAAGGAGAAAAACTGTTTTTT. It codes for CASSQDGTGKGEKLFF.

The chain combines TRBV7-9 with TRBJ2-1; possibly TRBD2 for D (6 bases). V lost 3 bases and J lost 2, with 8 bases in between. The CDR3 runs to 14 residues. Germline lookup yields CDR1 SEHNR and CDR2 FQNEAQ (reference sequence). The CDR3 protein is CASSLAGTYNEQFF. CDR3 sequence (DNA): TGTGCCAGCAGCTTGGCGGGAACCTACAATGAGCAGTTCTTC.

The chain recombines TRBV27 with TRBJ2-6; D remains unclear. Trimming left V 4 bases short and J 0 bases short, with 7 bases between. Germline assignment: CDR1 MNHEY and CDR2 SMNVEV (reference sequence). The CDR3 is made up of 15 amino acids. The CDR3 protein is CASSSRSSGANVLTF. For the CDR3, the DNA is TGTGCCAGCAGTTCCCGGAGCTCTGGGGCCAACGTCCTGACTTTC.

The genes are TRBV30 and TRBJ2-1, with 8 bases aligning to TRBD2. The V segment lost 4 bases and the J segment 9 bases; nucleotides outside the gene matches: 11. The CDR3 totals 14 residues. In germline, CDR1 is GTSNPN, CDR2 SVGIG (reference sequence). The CDR3 DNA follows: TGTGCCTGGACCCCAGCGGGGGTTGTGAGTGAGCAGTTCTTC. Translating it yields CAWTPAGVVSEQFF.

V gene TRBV19 combines with J gene TRBJ1-5; the match to TRBD1 covers 7 bases. The CDR3 totals 15 residues. Germline V gene data show CDR1 as LNHDA and CDR2 as SQIVND (reference sequence). The V and J ends lost 4 bases and 3 bases, in that order; junction bases with no gene match: 6. The CDR3 region is CASSTWDSDNQPQHF. As DNA, the CDR3 is TGTGCCAGTAGTACATGGGACAGCGACAATCAGCCCCAGCATTTT.

The CDR3 nucleotides are TGTGCCAGCAGCTTGTGGACAGGGGGAATTTATGAAAAACTGTTTTTT. Its translation is CASSLWTGGIYEKLFF. The V call is TRBV5-6, the J call TRBJ1-4, with 10 bases fitting TRBD1. The V gene's germline CDR1 is SGHDT and CDR2 YYEEEE. After removal of 1 base from V and 6 bases from J, the junction contained 6 bases not matched to a gene. The CDR3 is 16 amino acids.

This chain joins TRBV23-1 and TRBJ2-1, with TRBD2 identical over 7 bases. TRBV23-1 is an ORF for which the function is uncertain. J was trimmed by 4 bases and V by 3 bases; bases with no gene match: 9. The CDR3 totals 16 residues. CDR3 amino acids: CASSQSPGLPYNEQFF. Here the CDR3 DNA reads TGCGCCAGCAGTCAGTCCCCGGGACTACCTTACAATGAGCAGTTCTTC.